This T cell receptor (beta chain) was identified in a study of radiation and T cells in renal cell carcinoma. Study results and caveats: In blood, top tumor clones expanded by 2 weeks, shrinking by 4.

The assay was immunoSEQ multiplex PCR, and TCRdb's table has in-frame clones only and misses some. Of around 140,000 clones listed, less than 90% are singletons. For this clone: The antigen is undetermined.

Time point given: blood 4 weeks post-SBRT, at nephrectomy. Treatment specified: 15 Gy SBRT to primary tumor, nephrectomy 4 weeks later. CDR3 length equals 19 residues. Germline V gene data show CDR1 as LGHNA and CDR2 as YNFKEQ. V gave up 1 base and J gave up 1 base; unmatched junction bases: 10. The receptor was derived from a woman aged 45 to 65 with renal cell carcinoma. The sequencing used blood, collected from a patient whose treatment included radiotherapy and nephrectomy. The chain links TRBV4-2 to TRBJ2-3, with 11 bases lining up with TRBD2. The CDR3 DNA is TGTGCCAGCAGCCAAGCCGGGACTAGCGGAGACGGAGGCACAGATACGCAGTATTTT. Its protein is CASSQAGTSGDGGTDTQYF.